This TCR beta chain derives from a study of T cells in Graves' hyperthyroidism and ophthalmopathy. The study, taken as a whole, reports: Blood also showed most of the thyroid clonotypes that were expanded above 0.001. A median around 6.8 months before onset, the model predicted ophthalmopathy.

This clonotype occurred many times. Its antigen is still unknown. Amplification yielded TCR beta CDR3 regions, with RNA transcripts as the source. HTBI primers were the set used in a first-round RT-PCR of the TCR CDR3. TCRdb re-called the multiplex PCR reads through MiXCR, storing one row per CDR3 protein. The sample consists of 250,000 to 300,000 distinct CDR3 sequences, approximately 13% of them appearing once. Stable hyperthyroidism: no ophthalmopathy progression over 18 months of follow-up. Newly diagnosed patients aged 18 to 65 had hyperthyroidism of under 2 months' duration. Trimming left V 6 bases short and J 7 bases short, with 13 bases between. The germline V gene has CDR1 MDHEN and CDR2 SYDVKM. CDR3 length: 13 residues.

The V and J genes are TRBV28 and TRBJ2-1, with no clear D. Specimen: blood. The sequence came from a woman between 35 and 50 years old with Graves' hyperthyroidism. The DNA for the CDR3 is TGTGCCAGCAGGACCTACAGAGAAAATGAGCAGTTCTTC. Amino acid sequence: CASRTYRENEQFF.